This note documents a single T cell receptor beta chain sequence. The data are from a study of T cell clones after liver transplantation. Study as a whole: Subjects received no induction therapy and standard immunosuppression until randomization at 12-24 months post-transplant.

The data were produced by immunoSEQ multiplex PCR, yet TCRdb's version contains in-frame clones alone and is incomplete. The data contain 65,000 to 80,000 clones, around four fifths of them singletons. The receptor's source is a human patient who received a liver transplant. Some T cells may be supplied by the graft donor. The sample here was CD4+ T cells from blood, taken at the 22-month timepoint.

The CDR3 protein is CASSSAGSTDTQYF. DNA for the CDR3: TGCGCCAGCAGTTCAGCGGGGAGCACAGATACGCAGTATTTT. The chain links TRBV5-1 to TRBJ2-3; 7 bases line up with TRBD2. After removal of 5 bases from V and 0 bases from J, the junction contained 3 bases not matched to a gene. The germline gives CDR1 SGHRS, CDR2 YFSETQ. This CDR3 has 14 residues.